These 16 T cell receptor beta chains were all obtained from the same sample, sequenced in a study of blood T cells in healthy people across ages. The use of a sample-barcoded 5' primer and a J-beta primer mix characterized a second PCR of about 7 to 12 cycles. TCRdb processed the 5' RACE reads anew with MiXCR; each CDR3 protein has one entry. The table has about 1,400,000 distinct CDR3 sequences, around 39% seen once; the top ten hold 6.5% to 10%. Sequenced material: blood. The receptors were gathered from a woman younger than 35 in good health.

This clonotype was counted many times. At one end the junction does not follow the germline gene, possibly because of a read error. This sequence joins TRBV12-3 or TRBV12-4 and TRBJ2-7; D unresolved. There are 12 residues in the CDR3. CDR3: CASSLVSYEQYF. For the CDR3, the DNA is TGTGCCAGCAGCTTAGTGTCCTACGAGCAGTACTTC.

This clonotype was detected ten times or more. The rearrangement joins TRBV29-1 to TRBJ2-7, with TRBD1 matching over 11 bases. V dropped 5 bases and J dropped 2; count of bases not matched to a gene: 5. From germline, CDR1 is SQVTM and CDR2 ANQGSEA. CDR3 size: 14 residues. CDR3: CSVTSGQGAYEQYF. The CDR3 nucleotides are TGCAGCGTTACTTCGGGACAGGGGGCCTACGAGCAGTACTTC.

The V gene is TRBV2, the J gene TRBJ2-3; D not resolved. The CDR3 spans 12 residues. V shed 8 bases and J shed 0 bases, with 6 bases lying between them. The V gene's germline CDR1 is SNHLY and CDR2 FYNNEI. The CDR3 DNA reads TGTGCCAGCGACCCCAGCACAGATACGCAGTATTTT. Its protein is CASDPSTDTQYF.

The chain has TRBV10-3 and TRBJ2-5, with unresolved D. The CDR3 length is 15 residues. Between the trimmed V and J ends, which lost 2 bases and 5 bases, there was a span of 15 bases. CDR1 ENHRY and CDR2 SYGVKD come from the germline V gene. CDR3 in amino acids: CAISEANLGRETQYF. In nucleotides, the CDR3 is TGTGCCATCAGTGAGGCAAATCTTGGGCGGGAGACCCAGTACTTC.

This clonotype turned up a few times. This CDR3 reads CASSQVKRGLSYEQYF. In DNA, the CDR3 is TGTGCCAGCAGCCAAGTTAAGCGGGGGCTATCCTACGAGCAGTACTTC. The chain has TRBV6-5 and TRBJ2-7, with 8 bases lining up with TRBD2. Unmatched junction bases numbered 11, after V lost 6 bases and J lost 1 base. CDR3 size: 16 residues. The V gene's germline CDR1 is MNHEY and CDR2 SVGAGI.

The J gene is TRBJ2-3, the V gene TRBV3-1; no definite D call. This CDR3 has 14 residues. Trimming removed 0 bases at V and 14 bases at J, with 18 bases between. Germline lookup yields CDR1 LGHDT and CDR2 YNNKEL (reference sequence). The CDR3 DNA reads as TGTGCCAGCAGCCAAGATCTTACGGAGCCGTTCCGGTATTTT. Protein: CASSQDLTEPFRYF.

This clonotype was detected only a few times. This rearrangement joins TRBV11-2 to TRBJ2-1, with 7 bases that match TRBD1. The J segment lost 13 bases and the V segment lost 5 bases, leaving 8 bases of the junction unmatched. The CDR3 runs 12 residues. Germline V gives CDR1 SGHAT, CDR2 FQNNGV. For the CDR3, the DNA is TGTGCCAGCAGCCGTACCGGGACAGAACAGTTCTTC. Its translation is CASSRTGTEQFF.

The chain recombines TRBV28 with TRBJ2-2, with 7 bases matching TRBD1. V was clipped by 1 base and J by 5 bases; unmatched bases: 19. This CDR3 spans 20 amino acids. Germline loops: CDR1 MDHEN, CDR2 SYDVKM. In nucleotides, the CDR3 is TGTGCCAGCAGTTTATTGCAGCTCGGGACAGCGTCTTTTAATACCGGGGAGCTGTTTTTT. Its translation: CASSLLQLGTASFNTGELFF.

In the case of this clonotype: Compared with germline, one end of the junction differs, possibly owing to a read error. The V and J genes are TRBV3-1 and TRBJ2-3; 7 bases map to TRBD1. CDR3 length: 13 residues. Germline V CDR1 and CDR2: LGHDT, YNNKEL (reference sequence). This CDR3 is CANSQQGRDTQYF. CDR3 DNA: TGTGCCAACAGCCAACAGGGGCGGGATACGCAGTATTTT.

The CDR3 reads CASRPRVAGHPYEQYF. In DNA, the CDR3 is TGTGCCAGCAGACCCAGGGTAGCGGGACACCCTTACGAGCAGTACTTC. The V call is TRBV6-1, the J call TRBJ2-5; TRBD2 matches 8 bases. The assigned J gene may be wrong: the sequence end matches TRBJ2-7 better. Germline lookup yields CDR1 MNHNS and CDR2 SASEGT. The length of the CDR3 is 16 residues.

This chain connects TRBV25-1 to TRBJ2-6; the D gene could be TRBD1 or TRBD2 (5 bases each). V dropped 0 bases and J dropped 0 bases, with 15 bases sitting between them. The germline V gene encodes CDR1 MGHDK and CDR2 SYGVNS. This CDR3 has 19 amino acids. CDR3 region: CASSEYSGTVSSGANVLTF. CDR3 sequence (DNA): TGTGCCAGCAGTGAATATTCAGGGACCGTTAGCTCTGGGGCCAACGTCCTGACTTTC. The full variable domain, completed using reference TRBV25-1 and TRBJ2-6, is EADIYQTPRYLVIGTGKKITLECSQTMGHDKMYWYQQDPGMELHLIHYSYGVNSTEKGDLSSESTVSRIRTEHFPLTLESARPSHTSQYLCASSEYSGTVSSGANVLTFGAGSRLTVL.

Only a few counts were recorded for this clonotype. The CDR3, as DNA: TGTGCCAGCAGCCAGGGGCCGACGTCGGGAGAGAACACTGAAGCTTTCTTT. Its protein product is CASSQGPTSGENTEAFF. The rearrangement links TRBV7-6 to TRBJ1-1; D might be TRBD1 (6 bases). CDR1 and CDR2 from the germline V gene are SGHVS and FNYEAQ. Trimming left V 5 bases short and J 1 base short, with 20 bases between. The CDR3 sequence is 17 residues long. Based on the CDR3 plus reference TRBV7-6 and TRBJ1-1, the full variable domain is GAGVSQSPRYKVTKRGQDVALRCDPISGHVSLYWYRQALGQGPEFLTYFNYEAQQDKSGLPNDRFSAERPEGSISTLTIQRTEQRDSAMYRCASSQGPTSGENTEAFFGQGTRLTVV.

The chain is built from TRBV19 and TRBJ1-1, with unresolved D. Germline assignment: CDR1 LNHDA and CDR2 SQIVND (reference sequence). The CDR3 length is 11 residues. V was cut by 10 bases and J by 1 base, with 7 bases left in between. The CDR3 loop is CATTANTEAFF. For the CDR3, the DNA is TGTGCCACTACAGCGAACACTGAAGCTTTCTTT.

This clonotype has a single count. The chain is built from TRBV14 and TRBJ2-1; D unresolved. Germline V lookup: CDR1 SGHDN, CDR2 FVKESK. Trimming pared 4 bases from V and 9 bases from J, leaving 19 bases between. The CDR3 spans 15 residues. This CDR3 reads CASSPRIRFVGEQFF. CDR3 in DNA: TGTGCCAGCAGCCCGAGAATTAGGTTCGTGGGTGAGCAGTTCTTC.

This clonotype was seen only a few times. The rearrangement uses TRBV28 and TRBJ2-4; no reliable D call. The better agreement between TRBJ2-7 and the DNA end casts doubt on the J call. There are 14 residues in the CDR3. The germline V gene encodes CDR1 MDHEN and CDR2 SYDVKM. The CDR3 sequence is CASSPPEITTEQYF. The CDR3 region has the DNA TGTGCCAGCAGTCCACCCGAGATAACAACCGAGCAGTACTTC.

This clonotype appeared once. One junction end does not reproduce the germline sequence, and a read error may be involved. V and J are TRBV6-1 and TRBJ1-2; no firm D call. The CDR3 has 15 residues. The germline CDR1 and CDR2 sequences are MNHNS and SASEGT. The chain's CDR3 is CAGSERAAGPYGYTF. CDR3 coding DNA: TGTGCCGGCAGTGAAAGGGCGGCAGGACCCTATGGCTACACCTTC.